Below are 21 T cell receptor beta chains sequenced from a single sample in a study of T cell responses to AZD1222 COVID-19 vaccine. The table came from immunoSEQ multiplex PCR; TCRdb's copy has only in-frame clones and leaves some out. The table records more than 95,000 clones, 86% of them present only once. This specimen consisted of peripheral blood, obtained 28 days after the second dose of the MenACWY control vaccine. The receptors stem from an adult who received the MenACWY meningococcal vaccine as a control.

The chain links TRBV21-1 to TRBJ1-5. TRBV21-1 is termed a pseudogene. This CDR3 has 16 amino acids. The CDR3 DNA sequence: TGTGCCAGCAGCCCCCGGGCGGGGCAAAGTAATCAGCCCCAGCATTTT. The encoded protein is CASSPRAGQSNQPQHF.

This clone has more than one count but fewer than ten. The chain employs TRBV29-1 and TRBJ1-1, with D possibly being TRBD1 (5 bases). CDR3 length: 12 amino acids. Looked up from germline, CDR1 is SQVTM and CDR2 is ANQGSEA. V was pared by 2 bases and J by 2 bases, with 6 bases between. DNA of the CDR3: TGCAGCGTTGAAACAGGTAACACTGAAGCTTTCTTT. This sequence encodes CSVETGNTEAFF.

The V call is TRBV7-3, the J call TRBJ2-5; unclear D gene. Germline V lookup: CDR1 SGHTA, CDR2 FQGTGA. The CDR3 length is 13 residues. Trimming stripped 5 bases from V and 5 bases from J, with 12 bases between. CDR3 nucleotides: TGTGCCAGCAGCCGAATACAATCGGAGACCCAGTACTTC. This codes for CASSRIQSETQYF. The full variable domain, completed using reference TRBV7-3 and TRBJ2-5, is GAGVSQTPSNKVTEKGKYVELRCDPISGHTALYWYRQSLGQGPEFLIYFQGTGAADDSGLPNDRFFAVRPEGSVSTLKIQRTERGDSAVYLCASSRIQSETQYFGPGTRLLVL.

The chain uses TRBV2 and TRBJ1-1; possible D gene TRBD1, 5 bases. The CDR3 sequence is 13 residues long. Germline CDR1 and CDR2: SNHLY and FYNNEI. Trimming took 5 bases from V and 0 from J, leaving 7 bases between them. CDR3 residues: CASSWTMNTEAFF. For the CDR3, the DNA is TGTGCCAGCAGTTGGACAATGAACACTGAAGCTTTCTTT.

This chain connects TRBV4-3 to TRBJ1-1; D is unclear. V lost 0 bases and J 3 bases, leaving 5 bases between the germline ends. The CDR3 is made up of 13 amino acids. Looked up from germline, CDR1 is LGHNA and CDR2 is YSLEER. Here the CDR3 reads CASSQETYTEAFF. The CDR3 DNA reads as TGCGCCAGCAGCCAAGAGACTTACACTGAAGCTTTCTTT.

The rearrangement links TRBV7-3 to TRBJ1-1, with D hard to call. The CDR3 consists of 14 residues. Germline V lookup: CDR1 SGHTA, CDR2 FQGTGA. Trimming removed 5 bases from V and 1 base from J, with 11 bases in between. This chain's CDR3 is CASSATVQNTEAFF. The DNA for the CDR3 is TGTGCCAGCAGCGCAACCGTACAGAACACTGAAGCTTTCTTT.

This CDR3 reads CATSRVPLATGQLNEKLFF. The CDR3 DNA is TGTGCCACCAGCAGAGTTCCGCTGGCGACGGGACAGCTTAATGAAAAACTGTTTTTT. This sequence joins TRBV15 and TRBJ1-4; 7 bases fit TRBD1. Germline V lookup: CDR1 LNHNV, CDR2 YYDKDF (reference sequence). V was pared by 1 base and J by 4 bases, with 15 bases of the junction left unmatched. This CDR3 is built from 19 residues.

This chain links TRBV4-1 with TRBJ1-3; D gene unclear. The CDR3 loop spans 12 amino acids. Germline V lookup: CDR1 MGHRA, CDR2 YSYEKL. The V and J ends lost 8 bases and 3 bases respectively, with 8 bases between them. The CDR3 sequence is CASSPLGNTIYF. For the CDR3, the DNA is TGCGCCAGCTCCCCACTTGGAAACACCATATATTTT.

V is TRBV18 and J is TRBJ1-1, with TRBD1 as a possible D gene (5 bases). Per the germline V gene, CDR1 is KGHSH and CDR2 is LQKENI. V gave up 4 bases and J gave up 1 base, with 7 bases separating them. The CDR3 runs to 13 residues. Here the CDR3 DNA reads TGTGCCAGCTCACTCGGGACGAACACTGAAGCTTTCTTT. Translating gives CASSLGTNTEAFF.

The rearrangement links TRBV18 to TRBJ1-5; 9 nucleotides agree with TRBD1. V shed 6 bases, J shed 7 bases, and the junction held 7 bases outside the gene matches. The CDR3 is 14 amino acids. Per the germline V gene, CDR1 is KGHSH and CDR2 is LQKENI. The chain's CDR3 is CASSGTGKDQPQHF. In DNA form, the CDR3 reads TGTGCCAGCTCGGGGACAGGGAAGGACCAGCCCCAGCATTTT.

The CDR3 bases are TGCGCCAGCAGCCAAGATCTTAAGGCAGGGCTCGGCTACACCTTC. Protein sequence: CASSQDLKAGLGYTF. The rearrangement uses TRBV4-3 and TRBJ1-2; tentatively, D is TRBD1 (5 bases). This CDR3 region has 15 residues. From germline, CDR1 is LGHNA and CDR2 YSLEER. V lost 0 bases to trimming and J lost 8 bases, with 16 bases between them.

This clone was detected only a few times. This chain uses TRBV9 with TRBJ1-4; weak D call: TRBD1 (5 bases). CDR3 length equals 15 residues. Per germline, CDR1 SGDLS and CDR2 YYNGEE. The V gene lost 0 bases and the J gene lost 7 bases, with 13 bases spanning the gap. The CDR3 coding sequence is TGTGCCAGCAGCGTAGAAGGGGAGAGGGGTGAAAAACTGTTTTTT. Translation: CASSVEGERGEKLFF. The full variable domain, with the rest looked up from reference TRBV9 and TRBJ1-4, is DSGVTQTPKHLITATGQRVTLRCSPRSGDLSVYWYQQSLDQGLQFLIQYYNGEERAKGNILERFSAQQFPDLHSELNLSSLELGDSALYFCASSVEGERGEKLFFGSGTQLSVL.

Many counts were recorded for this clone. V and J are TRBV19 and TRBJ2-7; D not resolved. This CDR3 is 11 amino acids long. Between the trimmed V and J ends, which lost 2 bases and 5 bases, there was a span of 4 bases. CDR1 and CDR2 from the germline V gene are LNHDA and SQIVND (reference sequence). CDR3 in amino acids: CASSISNEQYF. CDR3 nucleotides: TGTGCCAGTAGTATATCCAACGAGCAGTACTTC. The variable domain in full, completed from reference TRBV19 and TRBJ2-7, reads DGGITQSPKYLFRKEGQNVTLSCEQNLNHDAMYWYRQDPGQGLRLIYYSQIVNDFQKGDIAEGYSVSREKKESFPLTVTSAQKNPTAFYLCASSISNEQYFGPGTRLTVT.

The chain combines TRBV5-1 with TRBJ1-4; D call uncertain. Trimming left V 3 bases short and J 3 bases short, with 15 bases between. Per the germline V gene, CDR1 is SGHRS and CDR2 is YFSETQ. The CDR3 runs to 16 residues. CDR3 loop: CASSSGTIAANEKLFF. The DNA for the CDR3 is TGCGCCAGCAGCTCCGGCACTATTGCGGCTAATGAAAAACTGTTTTTT.

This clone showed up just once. Here the CDR3 DNA reads TGTGCCAGCACGTGGGGGGCGGGCTCACCCCTCCACTTT. This encodes CASTWGAGSPLHF. The rearrangement links TRBV2 to TRBJ1-6; TRBD1 might be the D (6 bases). The V and J ends lost 7 bases and 10 bases respectively, with 14 bases between them. Per the germline V gene, CDR1 is SNHLY and CDR2 is FYNNEI. This CDR3 contains 13 residues.

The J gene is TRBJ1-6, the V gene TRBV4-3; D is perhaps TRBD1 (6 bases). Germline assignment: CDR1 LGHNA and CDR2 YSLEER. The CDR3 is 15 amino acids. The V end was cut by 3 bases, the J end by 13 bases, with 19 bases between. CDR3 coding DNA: TGCGCCAGCAGCCAGAATACAGGGTCCCAAGAGCCCCTCCACTTT. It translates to CASSQNTGSQEPLHF.

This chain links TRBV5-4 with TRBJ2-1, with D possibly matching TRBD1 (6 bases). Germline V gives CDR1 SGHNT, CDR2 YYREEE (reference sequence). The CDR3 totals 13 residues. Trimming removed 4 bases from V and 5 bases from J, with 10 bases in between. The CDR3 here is CASSPTGNNEQFF. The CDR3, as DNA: TGTGCCAGCAGCCCCACAGGGAACAATGAGCAGTTCTTC. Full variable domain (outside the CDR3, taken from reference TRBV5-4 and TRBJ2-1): ETGVTQSPTHLIKTRGQQVTLRCSSQSGHNTVSWYQQALGQGPQFIFQYYREEENGRGNFPPRFSGLQFPNYSSELNVNALELDDSALYLCASSPTGNNEQFFGPGTRLTVL.

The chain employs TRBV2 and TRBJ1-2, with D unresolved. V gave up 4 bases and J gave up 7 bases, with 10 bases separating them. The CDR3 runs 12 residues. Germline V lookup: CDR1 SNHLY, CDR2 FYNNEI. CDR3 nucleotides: TGTGCCAGCAGTGCGACCCTGGGTGGCTACACCTTC. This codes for CASSATLGGYTF.

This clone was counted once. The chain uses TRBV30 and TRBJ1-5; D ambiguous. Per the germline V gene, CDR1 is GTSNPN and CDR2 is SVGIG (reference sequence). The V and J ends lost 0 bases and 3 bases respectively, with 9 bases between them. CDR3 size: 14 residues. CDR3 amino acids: CAWSVGGFNQPQHF. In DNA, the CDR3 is TGTGCCTGGAGTGTCGGCGGTTTCAATCAGCCCCAGCATTTT.

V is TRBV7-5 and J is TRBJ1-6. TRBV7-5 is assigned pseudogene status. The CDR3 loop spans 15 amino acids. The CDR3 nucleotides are TGTGCCAGAAGCTTCCCCCCGGGACATAATTCACCCCTCCACTTT. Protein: CARSFPPGHNSPLHF.

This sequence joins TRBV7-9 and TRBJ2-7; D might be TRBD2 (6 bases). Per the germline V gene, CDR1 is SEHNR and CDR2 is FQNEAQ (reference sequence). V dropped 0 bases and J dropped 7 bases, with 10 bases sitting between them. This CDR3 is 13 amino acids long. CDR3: CASSLASSGEQYF. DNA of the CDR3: TGTGCCAGCAGCTTAGCGTCAAGCGGGGAGCAGTACTTC.